This TCR beta chain was recovered during a study of Graves' ophthalmopathy and Graves' hyperthyroidism. There are many counts of this clonotype. RNA transcripts provided the template for amplifying TCR beta CDR3 regions. RT-PCR was first run with HTBI primers, then multiplex PCR in a second round. MiXCR, applied by TCRdb to the multiplex PCR reads, yields one record per CDR3 protein. The data contain approximately 480,000 distinct CDR3 sequences, around 14% of them singletons. V lost 6 bases to trimming and J lost 0 bases, with 15 bases between them. The CDR3 runs 16 residues. Germline V lookup: CDR1 MNHEY, CDR2 SMNVEV (reference sequence).

The sample taken for sequencing was blood. The receptor comes from a woman in her twenties or thirties with Graves' ophthalmopathy. The chain couples TRBV27 to TRBJ1-3, with a weak D call TRBD1 (6 bases). The CDR3 DNA reads TGTGCCAGCAGCCCTACCGCAGGGGACTCTGGAAACACCATATATTTT. Translating gives CASSPTAGDSGNTIYF.